The T cell receptor (beta chain) under discussion was sequenced for a study of blood T cell repertoires in COVID-19. The overall study: Samples of COVID-19 (acute and convalescent) were obtained from the United States, Italy and Spain. Sample material is recorded as cDNA or gDNA derived from T cells, B-cell-depleted T cells, or PBMCs.

Germline loops: CDR1 SGHRS, CDR2 YFSETQ. Trimming cost V 2 bases and J 5 bases; bases outside gene matches: 6. There are 15 residues in the CDR3. Per the original data handling: Reference gene primer amplification gave estimated nucleated cell counts. Libraries were prepared by immunoSEQ multiplex PCR; TCRdb keeps only in-frame clonotypes and omits some of them. V and J calls and clone size are as listed in that table; D and trimming were resolved from the DNA. The profile shows about 120,000 clones, about 91% of them singletons. Source material: peripheral blood. The sequence came from a man in his fifties with acute or convalescent COVID-19. This rearrangement joins TRBV5-1 to TRBJ2-5; TRBD2 aligns across 10 bases. The CDR3 protein is CASSLAGGPGETQYF. The CDR3, as DNA: TGCGCCAGCAGCTTAGCGGGGGGGCCAGGGGAGACCCAGTACTTC.